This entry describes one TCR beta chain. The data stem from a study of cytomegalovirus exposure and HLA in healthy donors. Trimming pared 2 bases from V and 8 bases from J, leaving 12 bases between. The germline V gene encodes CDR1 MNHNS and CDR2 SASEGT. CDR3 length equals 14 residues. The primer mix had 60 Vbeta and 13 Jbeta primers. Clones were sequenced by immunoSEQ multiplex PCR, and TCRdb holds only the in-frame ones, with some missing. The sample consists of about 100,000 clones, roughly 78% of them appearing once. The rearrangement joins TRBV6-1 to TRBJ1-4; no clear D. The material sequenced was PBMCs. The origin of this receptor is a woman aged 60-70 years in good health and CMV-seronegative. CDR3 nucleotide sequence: TGTGCCAGCAGTGAACCTCACGGGGTAGAAAAACTGTTTTTT. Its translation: CASSEPHGVEKLFF.